This TCR beta chain is drawn from a study of cytomegalovirus exposure and HLA in healthy donors. Findings of the study overall: A later analysis, which compared TCR beta chains of equal frequency, found the HLA-associated ones more clonally expanded. Researchers had no immune exposure information except CMV serostatus available.

Vbeta (60) and Jbeta (13) primers were used in the PCR. The data were produced by immunoSEQ multiplex PCR, yet TCRdb's version contains in-frame clones alone and is incomplete. The sample includes some 110,000 clones, over 80% seen only once; the top ten take over 5%. This clone appeared a few times. The antigen is unknown. V was pared by 4 bases and J by 2 bases, with 13 bases between. The germline gives CDR1 SGHRS, CDR2 YFSETQ. This CDR3 has 15 amino acids. V gene TRBV5-1 combines with J gene TRBJ1-3, with a weak D call TRBD1 (6 bases). Input material: PBMCs. The TCR sequence derives from a man between 18 and 29 years old in good health and CMV-seronegative. The CDR3 nucleotides are TGCGCCAGCAGCCGATACAGGGTTCCTGGAAACACCATATATTTT. It is translated as CASSRYRVPGNTIYF.